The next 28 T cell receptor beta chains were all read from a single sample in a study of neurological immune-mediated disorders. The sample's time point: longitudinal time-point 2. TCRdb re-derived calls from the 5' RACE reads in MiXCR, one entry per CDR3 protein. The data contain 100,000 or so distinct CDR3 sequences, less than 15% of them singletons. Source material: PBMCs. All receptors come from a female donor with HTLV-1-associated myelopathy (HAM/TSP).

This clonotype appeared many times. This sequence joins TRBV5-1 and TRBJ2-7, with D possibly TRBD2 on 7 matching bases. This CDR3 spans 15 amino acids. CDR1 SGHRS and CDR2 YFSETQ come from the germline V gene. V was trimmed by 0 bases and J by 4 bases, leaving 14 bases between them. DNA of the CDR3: TGCGCCAGCAGCTTGGCCCGGGGGGCTGTTTACGAGCAGTACTTC. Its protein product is CASSLARGAVYEQYF.

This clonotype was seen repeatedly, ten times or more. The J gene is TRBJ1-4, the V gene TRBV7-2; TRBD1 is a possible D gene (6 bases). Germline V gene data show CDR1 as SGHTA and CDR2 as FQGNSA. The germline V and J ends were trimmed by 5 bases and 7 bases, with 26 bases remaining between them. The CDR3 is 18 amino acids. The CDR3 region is CASSPGVVQGRSTEKLFF. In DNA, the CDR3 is TGTGCCAGCAGCCCAGGGGTCGTACAGGGCCGGTCAACTGAAAAACTGTTTTTT. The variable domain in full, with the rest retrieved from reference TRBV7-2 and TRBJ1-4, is GAGVSQSPSNKVTEKGKDVELRCDPISGHTALYWYRQSLGQGLEFLIYFQGNSAPDKSGLPSDRFSAERTGGSVSTLTIQRTQQEDSAVYLCASSPGVVQGRSTEKLFFGSGTQLSVL.

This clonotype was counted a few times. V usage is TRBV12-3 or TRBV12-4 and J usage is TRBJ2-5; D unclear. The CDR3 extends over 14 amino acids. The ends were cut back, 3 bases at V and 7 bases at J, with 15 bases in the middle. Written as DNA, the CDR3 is TGTGCCAGCAGTTTTGATGGGATGAAGGGGACCCAGTACTTC. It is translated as CASSFDGMKGTQYF.

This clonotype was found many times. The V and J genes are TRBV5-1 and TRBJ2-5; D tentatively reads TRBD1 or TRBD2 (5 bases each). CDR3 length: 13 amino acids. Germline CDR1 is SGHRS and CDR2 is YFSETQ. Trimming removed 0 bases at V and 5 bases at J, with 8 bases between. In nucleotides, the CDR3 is TGCGCCAGCAGCTTGGCGAGGGGTGAGACCCAGTACTTC. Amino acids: CASSLARGETQYF.

CDR3 coding DNA: TGTGCCAGCAGTTCCCGTAGTGGGGTGGCTCAAGAGACCCAGTACTTC. Protein: CASSSRSGVAQETQYF. This sequence joins TRBV12-3 or TRBV12-4 and TRBJ2-5; D not certain. The V gene lost 4 bases and the J gene lost 2 bases, with 17 bases spanning the gap. The CDR3 is 16 amino acids.

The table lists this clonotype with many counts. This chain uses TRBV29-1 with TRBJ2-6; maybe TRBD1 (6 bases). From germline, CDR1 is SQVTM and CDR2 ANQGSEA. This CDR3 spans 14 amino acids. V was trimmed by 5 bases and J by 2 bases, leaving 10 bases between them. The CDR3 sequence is CSVIQGPGANVLTF. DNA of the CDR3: TGCAGCGTTATACAGGGACCTGGGGCCAACGTCCTGACTTTC.

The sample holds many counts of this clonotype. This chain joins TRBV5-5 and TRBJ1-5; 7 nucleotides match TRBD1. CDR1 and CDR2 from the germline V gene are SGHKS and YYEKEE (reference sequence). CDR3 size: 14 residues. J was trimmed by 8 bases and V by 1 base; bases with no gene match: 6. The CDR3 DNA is TGTGCCAGCAGCTTGACAGGGGATAGGGAGCCCCAGCATTTT. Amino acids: CASSLTGDREPQHF.

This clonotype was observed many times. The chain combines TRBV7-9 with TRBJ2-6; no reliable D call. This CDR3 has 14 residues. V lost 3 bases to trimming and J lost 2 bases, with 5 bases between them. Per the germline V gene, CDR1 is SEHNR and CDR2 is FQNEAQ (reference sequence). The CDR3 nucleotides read TGTGCCAGCAGCTTTAGGGCTGGGGCCAACGTCCTGACTTTC. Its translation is CASSFRAGANVLTF.

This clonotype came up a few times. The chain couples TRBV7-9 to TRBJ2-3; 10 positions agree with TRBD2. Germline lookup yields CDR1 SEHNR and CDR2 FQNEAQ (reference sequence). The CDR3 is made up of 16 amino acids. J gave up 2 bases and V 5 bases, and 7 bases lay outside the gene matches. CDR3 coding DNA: TGTGCCAGCAGCCACCTGACTAGCGGGTACACAGATACGCAGTATTTT. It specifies CASSHLTSGYTDTQYF.

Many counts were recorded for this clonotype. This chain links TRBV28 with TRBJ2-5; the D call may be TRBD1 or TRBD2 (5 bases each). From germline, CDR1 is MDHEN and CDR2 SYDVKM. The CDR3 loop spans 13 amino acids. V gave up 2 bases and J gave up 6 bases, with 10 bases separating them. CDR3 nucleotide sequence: TGTGCCAGCAGTTTAGGGGGATTACAGACCCAGTACTTC. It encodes CASSLGGLQTQYF.

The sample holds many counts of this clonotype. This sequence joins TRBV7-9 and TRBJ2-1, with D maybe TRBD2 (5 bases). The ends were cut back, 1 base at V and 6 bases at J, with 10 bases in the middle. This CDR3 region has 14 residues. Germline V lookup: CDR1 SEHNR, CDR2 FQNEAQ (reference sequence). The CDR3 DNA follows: TGTGCCAGCAGCTTAGAACCGGGGTCCAATGAGCAGTTCTTC. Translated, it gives CASSLEPGSNEQFF.

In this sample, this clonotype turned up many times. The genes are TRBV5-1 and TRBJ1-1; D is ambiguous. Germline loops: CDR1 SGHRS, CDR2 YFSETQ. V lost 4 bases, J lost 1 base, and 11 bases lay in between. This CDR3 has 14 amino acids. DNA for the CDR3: TGCGCCAGCAGCGCAGACCCGGGGAACACTGAAGCTTTCTTT. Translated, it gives CASSADPGNTEAFF.

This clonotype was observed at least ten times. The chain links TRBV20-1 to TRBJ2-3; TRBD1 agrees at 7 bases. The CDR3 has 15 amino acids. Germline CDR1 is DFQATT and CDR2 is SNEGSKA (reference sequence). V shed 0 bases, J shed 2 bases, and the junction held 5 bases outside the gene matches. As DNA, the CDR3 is TGCAGTGCTAGAGACCGACAGGGCCCCACAGATACGCAGTATTTT. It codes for CSARDRQGPTDTQYF.

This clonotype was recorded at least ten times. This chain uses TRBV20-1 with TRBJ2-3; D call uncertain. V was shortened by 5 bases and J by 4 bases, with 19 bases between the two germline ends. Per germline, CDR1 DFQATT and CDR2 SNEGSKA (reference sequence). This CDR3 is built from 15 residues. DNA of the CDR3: TGCAGTGCTTTATCACCGGGCCGCAGTCCAGATACGCAGTATTTT. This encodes CSALSPGRSPDTQYF.

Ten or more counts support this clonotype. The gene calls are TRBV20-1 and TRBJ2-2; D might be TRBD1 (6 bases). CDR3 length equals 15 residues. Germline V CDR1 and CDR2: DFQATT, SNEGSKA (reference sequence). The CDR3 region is CSVEKLLQGSGELFF. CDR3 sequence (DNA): TGCAGCGTTGAAAAACTCTTACAGGGTTCCGGGGAGCTGTTTTTT.

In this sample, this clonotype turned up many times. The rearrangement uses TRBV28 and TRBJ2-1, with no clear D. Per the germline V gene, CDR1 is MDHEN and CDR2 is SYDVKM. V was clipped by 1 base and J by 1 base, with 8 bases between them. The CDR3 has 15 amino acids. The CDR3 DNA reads TGTGCCAGCAGTTTATTTCCTAGGTCCTACAATGAGCAGTTCTTC. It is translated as CASSLFPRSYNEQFF.

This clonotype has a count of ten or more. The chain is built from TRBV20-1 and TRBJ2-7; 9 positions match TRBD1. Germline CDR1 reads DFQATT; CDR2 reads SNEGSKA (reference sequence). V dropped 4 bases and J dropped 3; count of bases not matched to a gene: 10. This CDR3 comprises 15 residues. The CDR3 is CSANLLGQGVYEQYF. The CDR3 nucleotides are TGCAGTGCTAACCTCCTGGGACAGGGAGTCTACGAGCAGTACTTC.

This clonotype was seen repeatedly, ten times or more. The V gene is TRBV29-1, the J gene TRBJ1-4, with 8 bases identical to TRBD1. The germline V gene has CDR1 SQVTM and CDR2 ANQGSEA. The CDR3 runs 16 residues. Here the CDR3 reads CSASGQEAPTNEKLFF. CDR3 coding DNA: TGCAGTGCTTCGGGACAGGAGGCACCAACTAATGAAAAACTGTTTTTT.

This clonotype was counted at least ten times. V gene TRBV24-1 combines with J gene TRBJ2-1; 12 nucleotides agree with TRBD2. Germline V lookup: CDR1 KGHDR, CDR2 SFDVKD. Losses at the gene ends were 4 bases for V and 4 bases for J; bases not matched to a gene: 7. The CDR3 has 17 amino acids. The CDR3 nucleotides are TGTGCCACCAGTGACCACCGACTAGCGGGGGCATACAATGAGCAGTTCTTC. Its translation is CATSDHRLAGAYNEQFF.

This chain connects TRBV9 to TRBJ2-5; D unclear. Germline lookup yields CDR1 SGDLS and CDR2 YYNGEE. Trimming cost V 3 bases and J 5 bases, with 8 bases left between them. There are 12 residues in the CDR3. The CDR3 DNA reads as TGTGCCAGCAGCGACGTAGGGGAGACCCAGTACTTC. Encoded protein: CASSDVGETQYF.

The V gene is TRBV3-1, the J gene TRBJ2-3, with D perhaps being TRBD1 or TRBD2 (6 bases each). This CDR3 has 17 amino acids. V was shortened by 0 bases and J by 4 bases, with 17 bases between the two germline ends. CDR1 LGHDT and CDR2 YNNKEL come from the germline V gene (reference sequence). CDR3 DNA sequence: TGTGCCAGCAGCCAAGATCCTAACTCAGGGGAGGCAGATACGCAGTATTTT. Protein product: CASSQDPNSGEADTQYF.

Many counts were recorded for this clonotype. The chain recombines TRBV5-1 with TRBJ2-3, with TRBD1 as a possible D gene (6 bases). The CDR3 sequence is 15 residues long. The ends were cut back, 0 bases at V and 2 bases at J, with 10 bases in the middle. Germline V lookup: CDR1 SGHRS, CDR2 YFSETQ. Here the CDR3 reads CASSLAGDPTDTQYF. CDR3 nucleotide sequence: TGCGCCAGCAGCTTGGCAGGGGACCCCACAGATACGCAGTATTTT. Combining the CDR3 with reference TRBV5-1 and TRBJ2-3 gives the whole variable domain KAGVTQTPRYLIKTRGQQVTLSCSPISGHRSVSWYQQTPGQGLQFLFEYFSETQRNKGNFPGRFSGRQFSNSRSEMNVSTLELGDSALYLCASSLAGDPTDTQYFGPGTRLTVL.

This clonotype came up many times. The CDR3 DNA reads as TGTGCCACGAATCGGGGTTTTGGAGAGACCCAGTACTTC. Its translation is CATNRGFGETQYF. The V call is TRBV15, the J call TRBJ2-5, with D maybe TRBD2 (5 bases). The CDR3 covers 13 residues. The germline CDR1 and CDR2 sequences are LNHNV and YYDKDF (reference sequence). The V and J ends lost 9 bases and 4 bases respectively, with 15 bases between them.

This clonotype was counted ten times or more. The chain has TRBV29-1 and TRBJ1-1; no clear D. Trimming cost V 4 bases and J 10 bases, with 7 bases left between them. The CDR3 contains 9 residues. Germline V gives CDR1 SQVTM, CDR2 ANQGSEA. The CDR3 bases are TGCAGCGTTGGCGATCCAGCTTTCTTT. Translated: CSVGDPAFF.

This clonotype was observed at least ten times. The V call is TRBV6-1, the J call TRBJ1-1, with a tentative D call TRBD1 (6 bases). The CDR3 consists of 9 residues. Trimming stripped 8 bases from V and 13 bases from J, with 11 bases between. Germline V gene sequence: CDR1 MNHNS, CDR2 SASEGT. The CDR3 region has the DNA TGTGCCAGCGGCCTAGGGGGTTTCTTT. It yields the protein CASGLGGFF.

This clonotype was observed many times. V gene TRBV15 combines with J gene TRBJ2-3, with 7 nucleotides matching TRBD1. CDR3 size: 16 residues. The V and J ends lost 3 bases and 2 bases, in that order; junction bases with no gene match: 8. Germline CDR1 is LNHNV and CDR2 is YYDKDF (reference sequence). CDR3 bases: TGTGCCACCAGCAGGAGGACAGGACCCTACACAGATACGCAGTATTTT. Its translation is CATSRRTGPYTDTQYF.

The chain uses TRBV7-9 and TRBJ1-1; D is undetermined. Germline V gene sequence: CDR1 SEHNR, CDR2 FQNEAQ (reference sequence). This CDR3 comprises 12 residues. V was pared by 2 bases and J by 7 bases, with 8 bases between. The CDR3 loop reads CASSLTGYEAFF. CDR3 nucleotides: TGTGCCAGCAGCTTAACCGGTTATGAAGCTTTCTTT. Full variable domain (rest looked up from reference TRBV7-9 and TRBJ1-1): DTGVSQNPRHKITKRGQNVTFRCDPISEHNRLYWYRQTLGQGPEFLTYFQNEAQLEKSRLLSDRFSAERPKGSFSTLEIQRTEQGDSAMYLCASSLTGYEAFFGQGTRLTVV.

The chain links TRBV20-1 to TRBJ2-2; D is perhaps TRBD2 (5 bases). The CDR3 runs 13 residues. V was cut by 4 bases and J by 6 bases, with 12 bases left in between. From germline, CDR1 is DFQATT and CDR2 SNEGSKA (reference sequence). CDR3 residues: CSAKRLEAGELFF. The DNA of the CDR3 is TGCAGTGCTAAGCGGTTGGAGGCCGGGGAGCTGTTTTTT.